This T cell receptor (beta chain) was recorded in a study of blood T cell repertoires in COVID-19. Turning to the study itself: The United States, Italy and Spain supplied acute and convalescent COVID-19 samples.

Per the authors' pipeline: Using reference gene primer amplification, nucleated cell counts were estimated. Sequencing used immunoSEQ multiplex PCR; TCRdb keeps in-frame clones, though not all of them. V and J calls and clone size are copied from that table; D and trimming were computed from the DNA. The sample contains 95,000 to 150,000 clones, 80% to 90% of which appear only once. The source material was peripheral blood. This TCR derives from a man between 65 and 80 years old with active or convalescent COVID-19.

CDR3 sequence: CASSSQGGHYGYTF. The CDR3 nucleotides are TGTGCCAGCAGTTCCCAGGGGGGACATTATGGCTACACCTTC. The V call is TRBV27, the J call TRBJ1-2; 7 bases agree with TRBD1. The CDR3 has 14 residues. V was pared by 4 bases and J by 5 bases, with 7 bases of the junction left unmatched. Germline assignment: CDR1 MNHEY and CDR2 SMNVEV (reference sequence).